The sample holds a few counts of the clone carrying this TCR beta chain. Its target is unknown. This sample is part of a study of T-cell memory formation after mild COVID-19. General study findings and limits: Clones from the second wave (peaking day 37) had unconfirmed SARS-CoV-2 specificity. Contracting CD8+ clones were enriched in EMRA, CD4+ mainly in CM and EM. Cross-reactive memory appears to have joined, as suggested by some responding clones showing up in pre-infection memory.

This CDR3 is 16 amino acids long. Germline CDR1 reads SGHAT; CDR2 reads FQNNGV. The ends lost 5 bases at V and 4 bases at J; junction bases unmatched: 11. A 5'RACE reaction primed in the constant segment made cDNA libraries of TCR alpha and TCR beta, and these carried sample barcodes and UMIs. TCRdb reprocessed the 5' RACE reads with MiXCR, giving one entry per CDR3 protein. The table includes a few hundred thousand distinct CDR3 sequences, approximately 19% detected once. The chain is built from TRBV11-2 and TRBJ2-1; 7 nucleotides match TRBD2. This receptor was obtained from a man in his late teens or twenties who had mild COVID-19 (a few samples of this study predate the infection). Cell type and time point are not known. Sequenced input: PBMCs or a T cell subset sorted from them (not recorded which). The CDR3 coding sequence is TGTGCCAGCAGCCCAATCCGGGGGGAACCTTACAATGAGCAGTTCTTC. Translation: CASSPIRGEPYNEQFF. The full variable domain, its missing parts supplied by reference TRBV11-2 and TRBJ2-1, is EAGVAQSPRYKIIEKRQSVAFWCNPISGHATLYWYQQILGQGPKLLIQFQNNGVVDDSQLPKDRFSAERLKGVDSTLKIQPAKLEDSAVYLCASSPIRGEPYNEQFFGPGTRLTVL.